Listed below are T cell receptor beta chains from one sample, sequenced in a study of control samples from healthy donors and cancer patients. Sequencing was performed with immunoSEQ multiplex PCR; in TCRdb, only in-frame clones are kept and a portion is missing. The sample contains 100,000 to 150,000 clones, around 90% of which appear only once. Sequencing was carried out using blood. The source of these receptors is a man aged 18 to 30 in good health. Both conserved end residues are part of each CDR3. Each record gives: J gene, clone size, V gene, D gene, CDR3 DNA, CDR3 protein. D genes are given only for firm matches. Clone sizes are given selectively: once, few, many, or a class where the clone is expanded.

J: TRBJ1-1; size: .; V: TRBV11-3; D: .; DNA: TGTGCCAGCAGCTACCAGGGTGGGAACACTGAAGCTTTCTTT; CDR3: CASSYQGGNTEAFF
J: TRBJ1-1; size: .; V: TRBV5-6; D: TRBD1; DNA: TGTGCCAGCAGCTTAGGGGACAGGGTGAACACTGAAGCTTTCTTT; CDR3: CASSLGDRVNTEAFF
J: TRBJ2-3; size: .; V: TRBV7-3; D: .; DNA: TGTGCCAGCAGCTTAAGCTACCCGTCTAGCACAGATACGCAGTATTTT; CDR3: CASSLSYPSSTDTQYF
J: TRBJ1-1; size: .; V: TRBV10-1; D: TRBD1; DNA: TGCGCCAGCAGTCGGACAGGGGTTTCTGAAGCTTTCTTT; CDR3: CASSRTGVSEAFF
J: TRBJ1-6; size: once; V: TRBV3-1/TRBV3-2; D: .; DNA: TGTGCCAGCAGCCTCGGACCGCCACCCCTCCACTTT; CDR3: CASSLGPPPLHF
J: TRBJ2-3; size: .; V: TRBV10-3; D: TRBD2; DNA: TGTGCCATCAGTCCAGGGGGACTAGCGGGGGGCACAGATACGCAGTATTTT; CDR3: CAISPGGLAGGTDTQYF
J: TRBJ1-5; size: .; V: TRBV27; D: TRBD1; DNA: TGTGCCAGCAGCCGGACAGGGGGCAATCAGCCCCAGCATTTT; CDR3: CASSRTGGNQPQHF
J: TRBJ2-1; size: few; V: TRBV9; D: .; DNA: TGTGCCAGCAGCGTAGACAGCTCCTACAATGAGCAGTTCTTC; CDR3: CASSVDSSYNEQFF
J: TRBJ2-1; size: once; V: TRBV20-1; D: .; DNA: TGCAGTGCTAGGGGGGACAATGAGCAGTTCTTC; CDR3: CSARGDNEQFF
J: TRBJ1-1; size: .; V: TRBV7-3; D: .; DNA: TGTGCCAGCAGCTCCCCAGAACTTTTTGAAGCTTTCTTT; CDR3: CASSSPELFEAFF